This T cell receptor (beta chain) is from a study of T-cell memory formation after mild COVID-19. In the study overall: For the most part, TCR clusters were specific to one donor.

Study observations and caveats: Researchers found some responding clones in pre-infection memory, a sign that cross-reactive memory joined. CD4+ contracting clones were mainly CM and EM; CD8+ ones, EMRA.

As to this clonotype: The antigen remains undetermined.

UMIs and sample barcodes were carried by the TCR alpha and TCR beta cDNA libraries that 5'RACE produced using constant-segment primers. TCRdb re-called the 5' RACE reads through MiXCR, storing one row per CDR3 protein. Of about 400,000 distinct CDR3 sequences listed, 20% to 30% are singletons. V dropped 1 base and J dropped 3 bases, with 16 bases sitting between them. This CDR3 is 17 amino acids long. CDR1 is LGHDT, CDR2 YNNKEL, per germline (reference sequence). This chain connects TRBV3-1 to TRBJ2-1; perhaps TRBD2 as D (5 bases). The sequenced sample consisted of PBMCs or a T cell subset sorted from them (not recorded which). This receptor was obtained from an adult woman who had mild COVID-19 (a few samples of this study predate the infection). Cell type and time point are not known. The CDR3 loop is CASSQVPSKTIYNEQFF. DNA of the CDR3: TGTGCCAGCAGCCAAGTTCCCAGCAAGACTATCTACAATGAGCAGTTCTTC.